This record covers a single T cell receptor (beta chain). Its matching antigen is unknown. This CDR3 is built from 16 residues. Germline V lookup: CDR1 MDHEN, CDR2 SYDVKM. Trimming cost V 5 bases and J 4 bases; bases outside gene matches: 13. The sample is drawn from a study of blood T cells in healthy people across ages. Overall study: Per every two T cells, about one barcoded beta molecule was captured by template switching. Study outcomes and limitations: The long-lived group displayed more naive CD4+ cells, plus higher diversity, than the aged donors did. PBMC samples, being unsorted, prevented any conclusive comparison of naive and antigen-experienced cells.

Combining a sample-barcoded 5' primer with a J-beta primer mix, a second PCR ran for roughly 7 to 12 cycles. TCRdb fed the 5' RACE reads into MiXCR, producing one record per CDR3 protein. The sample includes approximately 1.5 million distinct CDR3 sequences, approximately 32% of them seen just once. The sequenced sample was blood. The clonotype was recovered from a woman aged 25 to 39 in good health. V is TRBV28 and J is TRBJ2-7; 8 nucleotides line up with TRBD2. DNA of the CDR3: TGTGCCAGCAGTCCCCCTGGACAGCGGGAGAGATACGAGCAGTACTTC. Translating it yields CASSPPGQRERYEQYF.